This T cell receptor beta chain stems from a study of beta chain features in type 1 diabetes. Overall study findings and caveats: Patients' naive, central memory and regulatory TCRB repertoires appeared more alike than those of healthy donors. Moderately but significantly shorter TCRB CDR3s were found in Type 1 diabetes patients in all four CD4+ subsets.

The authors reverse transcribed all of the isolated RNA, so sequencing captured expressed TCRB transcripts. Clones were read by immunoSEQ multiplex PCR, and TCRdb kept only the in-frame ones, dropping some. The top ten hold 0.5% to 0.6% of the sample, which has more than 100,000 clones, 25% to 35% seen once. This clone appeared a single time. The antigen remains unidentified. Sorting with CD45RO/CCR7/CD25/CD127/CD95/CD27 yielded naive, central memory, regulatory and stem-like memory CD4+ cells. CDR1 and CDR2 (germline): MNHEY, SVGAGI. The germline V and J ends were trimmed by 11 bases and 0 bases, with 10 bases remaining between them. CDR3 size: 13 residues.

This sequence originates from a young woman with type 1 diabetes. This rearrangement joins TRBV6-5 to TRBJ2-2; TRBD2 might be the D (5 bases). Sequenced: central memory CD4+ T cells from blood. CDR3 DNA: TGTGCCGTACTCGGGACGAACACCGGGGAGCTGTTTTTT. This codes for CAVLGTNTGELFF.